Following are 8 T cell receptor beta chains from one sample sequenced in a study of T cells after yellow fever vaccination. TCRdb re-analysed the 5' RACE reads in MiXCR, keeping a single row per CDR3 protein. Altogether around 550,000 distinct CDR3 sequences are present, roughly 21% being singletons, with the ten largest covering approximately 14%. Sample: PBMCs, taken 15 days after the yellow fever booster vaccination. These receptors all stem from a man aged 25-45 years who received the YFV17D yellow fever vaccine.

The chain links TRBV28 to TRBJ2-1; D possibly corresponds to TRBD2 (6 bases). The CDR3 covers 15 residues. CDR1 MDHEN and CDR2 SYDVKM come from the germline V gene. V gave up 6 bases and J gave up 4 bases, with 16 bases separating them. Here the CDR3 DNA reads TGTGCCAGCAGGGGATGGGCGGGAAGGTACAATGAGCAGTTCTTC. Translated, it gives CASRGWAGRYNEQFF.

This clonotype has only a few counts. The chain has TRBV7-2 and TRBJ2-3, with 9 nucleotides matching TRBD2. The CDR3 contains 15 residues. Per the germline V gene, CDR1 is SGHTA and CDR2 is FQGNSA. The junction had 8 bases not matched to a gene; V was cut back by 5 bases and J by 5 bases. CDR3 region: CASSTQAGGGDTQYF. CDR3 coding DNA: TGTGCCAGCAGCACCCAAGCGGGAGGAGGAGATACGCAGTATTTT.

In DNA form, the CDR3 reads TGTGCCAGCAGCAATGGGACAGGGGGCCACACCGGGGAGCTGTTTTTT. Translated, it gives CASSNGTGGHTGELFF. The chain uses TRBV7-6 and TRBJ2-2, with 12 bases matching TRBD1. V shed 5 bases and J 3 bases; nucleotides not matched to a gene: 4. This CDR3 has 16 residues. Germline CDR1 is SGHVS and CDR2 is FNYEAQ. Together with reference TRBV7-6 and TRBJ2-2, the CDR3 gives the full variable domain: GAGVSQSPRYKVTKRGQDVALRCDPISGHVSLYWYRQALGQGPEFLTYFNYEAQQDKSGLPNDRFSAERPEGSISTLTIQRTEQRDSAMYRCASSNGTGGHTGELFFGEGSRLTVL.

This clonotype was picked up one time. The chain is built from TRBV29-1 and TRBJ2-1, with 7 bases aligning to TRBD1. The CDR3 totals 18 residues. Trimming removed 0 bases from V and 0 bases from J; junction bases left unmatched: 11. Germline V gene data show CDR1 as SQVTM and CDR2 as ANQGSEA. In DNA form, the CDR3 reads TGCAGCGTTGAAGATCTTGGTACGGGACAGAGCTCCTACAATGAGCAGTTCTTC. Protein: CSVEDLGTGQSSYNEQFF.

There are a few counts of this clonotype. DNA for the CDR3: TGTGCCAGCAGCCCCCTGGGTTTCTGGGGGCAGTACTTC. This gives the protein CASSPLGFWGQYF. The J gene is TRBJ2-7, the V gene TRBV4-2; D is unclear. V was shortened by 4 bases and J by 9 bases, with 16 bases between the two germline ends. Looked up from germline, CDR1 is LGHNA and CDR2 is YNFKEQ. The CDR3 covers 13 residues.

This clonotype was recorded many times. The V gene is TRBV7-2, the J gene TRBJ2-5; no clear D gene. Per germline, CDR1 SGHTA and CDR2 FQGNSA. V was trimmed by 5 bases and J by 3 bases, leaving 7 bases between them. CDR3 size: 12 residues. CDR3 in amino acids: CASSQDKETQYF. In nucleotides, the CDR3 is TGTGCCAGCAGCCAAGATAAAGAGACCCAGTACTTC.

CDR3 protein: CATRGLAGSAAAEQFF. In DNA form, the CDR3 reads TGTGCCACCCGGGGGCTAGCGGGTTCAGCGGCTGCTGAGCAGTTCTTC. The chain is built from TRBV6-1 and TRBJ2-1; 8 positions agree with TRBD2. This CDR3 region has 16 residues. After removal of 10 bases from V and 9 bases from J, the junction contained 20 bases not matched to a gene. The germline V gene encodes CDR1 MNHNS and CDR2 SASEGT.

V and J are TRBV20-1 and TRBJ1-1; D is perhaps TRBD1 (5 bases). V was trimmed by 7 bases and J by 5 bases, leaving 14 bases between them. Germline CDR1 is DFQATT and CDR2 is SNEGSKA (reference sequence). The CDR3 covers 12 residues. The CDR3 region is CSVQGMRTEAFF. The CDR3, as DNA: TGCAGTGTGCAGGGAATGAGGACTGAAGCTTTCTTT.